Below are 22 T cell receptor beta chains sequenced from a single sample in a study of blood T cell repertoires in COVID-19. The assay was immunoSEQ multiplex PCR, and TCRdb's table has in-frame clones only and misses some. The sample lists under 200,000 clones, about 85% occurring once. The material sequenced was peripheral blood. The receptors were sampled from a man in his sixties with active or convalescent COVID-19.

This clone was found a few times. The J gene is TRBJ1-1, the V gene TRBV30; TRBD1 matches 7 bases. Per germline, CDR1 GTSNPN and CDR2 SVGIG (reference sequence). The CDR3 sequence is 18 residues long. V gave up 0 bases and J gave up 6 bases; unmatched junction bases: 19. The CDR3 nucleotides read TGTGCCTGGAGTGTACGAGGCAGGGGGAGCGGTTTTGGGGCTGAAGCTTTCTTT. Its translation is CAWSVRGRGSGFGAEAFF. Using reference TRBV30 and TRBJ1-1 for the parts outside the CDR3, the full variable domain is SQTIHQWPATLVQPVGSPLSLECTVEGTSNPNLYWYRQAAGRGLQLLFYSVGIGQISSEVPQNLSASRPQDRQFILSSKKLLLSDSGFYLCAWSVRGRGSGFGAEAFFGQGTRLTVV.

V gene TRBV12-3 or TRBV12-4 combines with J gene TRBJ2-7, with D unclear. This CDR3 has 12 amino acids. With 4 bases removed from V and 9 bases from J, the gap between germline ends came to 13 bases. The CDR3 is CASSSPGSVQYF. In DNA form, the CDR3 reads TGTGCCAGCAGTTCCCCGGGTTCGGTGCAGTACTTC.

The chain is built from TRBV4-1 and TRBJ2-1; TRBD2 agrees at 9 bases. Germline trimming cut 4 bases from V and 0 bases from J; bases unmatched to any gene: 19. The CDR3 loop spans 21 amino acids. Germline V gene data show CDR1 as MGHRA and CDR2 as YSYEKL. The CDR3 DNA is TGCGCCAGCAGCCTCAGAGGTCGGGCTAGCGGGGTCCGTAGCTCCTACAATGAGCAGTTCTTC. Its protein product is CASSLRGRASGVRSSYNEQFF.

The gene calls are TRBV5-3 and TRBJ1-4; a weak D match, TRBD1 (6 bases). TRBV5-3 is an ORF, and what it does is uncertain. The CDR3 is 17 amino acids. Deletions cut 2 bases from V and 1 base from J, with 15 bases between. The CDR3 DNA follows: TGTGCCAGAAGCTTCTACAGGGTCGATCGAACTAATGAAAAACTGTTTTTT. Translation gives CARSFYRVDRTNEKLFF.

The CDR3 loop is CASSPRGQGKEKLFF. The CDR3 nucleotides are TGCGCCAGCAGCCCCAGAGGACAGGGGAAAGAAAAACTGTTTTTT. V gene TRBV4-1 combines with J gene TRBJ1-4, with TRBD1 identical over 9 bases. Germline-derived CDR1 and CDR2 are MGHRA and YSYEKL. V shed 4 bases and J 8 bases; nucleotides not matched to a gene: 8. There are 15 residues in the CDR3.

This clone occurred a few times. The chain employs TRBV18 and TRBJ1-2; 9 bases line up with TRBD1. This CDR3 comprises 16 residues. The germline CDR1 and CDR2 sequences are KGHSH and LQKENI. The ends lost 3 bases at V and 2 bases at J; junction bases unmatched: 7. This chain's CDR3 is CASSPRTGVSNYGYTF. The CDR3 DNA reads TGTGCCAGCTCACCGCGGACAGGGGTCTCGAACTATGGCTACACCTTC. Together with reference TRBV18 and TRBJ1-2, the CDR3 gives the full variable domain: NAGVMQNPRHLVRRRGQEARLRCSPMKGHSHVYWYRQLPEEGLKFMVYLQKENIIDESGMPKERFSAEFPKEGPSILRIQQVVRGDSAAYFCASSPRTGVSNYGYTFGSGTRLTVV.

J is TRBJ1-4 and V is TRBV18; unclear D gene. The germline V gene encodes CDR1 KGHSH and CDR2 LQKENI. This CDR3 has 13 amino acids. The V end was cut by 2 bases, the J end by 4 bases, with 5 bases between. The CDR3 DNA is TGTGCCAGCTCACCAACAGATAATGAAAAACTGTTTTTT. Protein: CASSPTDNEKLFF.

The CDR3 spells CASSPGRGESYEQYF. CDR3 coding DNA: TGTGCCAGCAGCCCAGGGCGGGGGGAGTCCTACGAGCAGTACTTC. This sequence joins TRBV5-4 and TRBJ2-7; the match to TRBD2 covers 8 bases. V lost 4 bases and J lost 1; bases outside the gene matches: 7. This CDR3 has 15 amino acids. Germline lookup yields CDR1 SGHNT and CDR2 YYREEE (reference sequence).

This clone was seen a single time. The rearrangement joins TRBV6-6 to TRBJ2-7, with 9 bases matching TRBD2. The trim removed 6 bases at V and 3 bases at J, leaving 9 bases unmatched. Germline values: CDR1 MNHNY, CDR2 SVGAGI (reference sequence). The CDR3 length is 15 residues. The CDR3 is CASRELSGGLYEQYF. The CDR3 nucleotides read TGTGCCAGCAGAGAACTTAGCGGGGGACTCTACGAGCAGTACTTC.

This clone was recorded only once. The chain is built from TRBV6-6 and TRBJ2-2, with 11 bases that match TRBD2. This CDR3 is built from 14 residues. The V segment lost 11 bases and the J segment 6 bases; nucleotides outside the gene matches: 8. CDR1 and CDR2 from the germline V gene are MNHNY and SVGAGI (reference sequence). CDR3 amino acids: CAGRTSGGAGELFF. The CDR3 DNA follows: TGTGCCGGCCGTACTAGCGGGGGTGCCGGGGAGCTGTTTTTT.

The chain is built from TRBV7-2 and TRBJ2-7, with 13 bases fitting TRBD2. CDR1 SGHTA and CDR2 FQGNSA come from the germline V gene. The CDR3 is made up of 15 amino acids. The trim removed 5 bases at V and 6 bases at J, leaving 7 bases unmatched. CDR3 DNA: TGTGCCAGCAGCCAACGACTAGCGGGGGGTGGCGAGCAGTACTTC. Protein: CASSQRLAGGGEQYF.

The chain recombines TRBV7-9 with TRBJ1-1; possible D gene TRBD1, 6 bases. There are 11 residues in the CDR3. V dropped 11 bases and J dropped 3 bases, with 10 bases sitting between them. Germline V gene lookup returns CDR1 SEHNR and CDR2 FQNEAQ (reference sequence). The CDR3 sequence: CAQGGDTEAFF. CDR3 sequence (DNA): TGTGCCCAAGGGGGGGACACTGAAGCTTTCTTT.

This clone turned up a few times. The chain is built from TRBV3-1 (or the pseudogene TRBV3-2) and TRBJ2-7; 8 positions match TRBD2. The CDR3 has 14 residues. The germline V gene encodes CDR1 LGHDT and CDR2 YNNKEL (reference sequence). V gave up 4 bases and J gave up 6 bases; unmatched junction bases: 8. The CDR3 is CASSPASGGGEQYF. In nucleotides, the CDR3 is TGTGCCAGCAGCCCAGCGAGCGGGGGAGGCGAGCAGTACTTC.

The chain combines TRBV2 with TRBJ1-2; 7 positions match TRBD1. The germline CDR1 and CDR2 sequences are SNHLY and FYNNEI. The CDR3 length is 12 residues. The trim removed 8 bases at V and 7 bases at J, leaving 7 bases unmatched. The CDR3 coding sequence is TGTGCCAGCCACGACAGGGCACGTGGCTACACCTTC. Amino acids: CASHDRARGYTF.

The chain recombines TRBV5-1 with TRBJ1-1; TRBD1 matches 11 bases. The CDR3 is made up of 16 amino acids. V shed 3 bases and J 0 bases; nucleotides not matched to a gene: 4. From germline, CDR1 is SGHRS and CDR2 YFSETQ. The CDR3 protein is CASSSRTGGVNTEAFF. CDR3 bases: TGCGCCAGCAGCTCGCGGACAGGGGGCGTGAACACTGAAGCTTTCTTT.

This chain uses TRBV14 with TRBJ2-7, with 8 bases identical to TRBD1. The ends lost 4 bases at V and 1 base at J; junction bases unmatched: 6. The V gene's germline CDR1 is SGHDN and CDR2 FVKESK. CDR3 length equals 15 residues. CDR3 loop: CASSPTGGRSYEQYF. The CDR3 DNA is TGTGCCAGCAGCCCAACAGGGGGTCGATCCTACGAGCAGTACTTC.

The chain is built from TRBV2 and TRBJ2-3, with TRBD2 identical over 11 bases. V gave up 4 bases and J gave up 7 bases; unmatched junction bases: 7. Germline values: CDR1 SNHLY, CDR2 FYNNEI. CDR3 length equals 15 residues. CDR3 in DNA: TGTGCCAGCAGTGGCGGGCTAGCGGGGGGAAATACGCAGTATTTT. Its protein product is CASSGGLAGGNTQYF.

This clone was picked up a small number of times. V is TRBV5-4 and J is TRBJ2-3, with TRBD2 matching over 12 bases. The length of the CDR3 is 16 residues. CDR1 SGHNT and CDR2 YYREEE come from the germline V gene (reference sequence). V lost 3 bases to trimming and J lost 6 bases; unmatched junction nucleotides: 8. CDR3 residues: CASSSTSGGPRDTQYF. As DNA, the CDR3 is TGTGCCAGCAGCTCGACTAGCGGGGGCCCCAGGGATACGCAGTATTTT.

This chain connects TRBV6-2 or TRBV6-3 to TRBJ2-1; TRBD2 aligns across 13 bases. Trimming took 6 bases from V and 11 from J; bases not matched to a gene: 10. The CDR3 length is 15 residues. Germline values: CDR1 MNHEY, CDR2 SVGEGT. The CDR3, as DNA: TGTGCCAGCAGGCCTAGACTAGCGGGGGGCGAAAAGCAGTTCTTC. Translating gives CASRPRLAGGEKQFF.

V usage is TRBV7-9 and J usage is TRBJ2-5; 10 nucleotides match TRBD2. J gave up 1 base and V 1 base, and 3 bases lay outside the gene matches. Germline loops: CDR1 SEHNR, CDR2 FQNEAQ (reference sequence). This CDR3 region has 16 residues. The CDR3 DNA is TGTGCCAGCAGCTTAGGTACTAGCGGGGCCCAAGAGACCCAGTACTTC. Translated: CASSLGTSGAQETQYF.

V and J are TRBV29-1 and TRBJ1-1; D call uncertain. The CDR3 has 11 residues. Germline lookup yields CDR1 SQVTM and CDR2 ANQGSEA. V dropped 4 bases and J dropped 1 base, with 4 bases sitting between them. CDR3 sequence (DNA): TGCAGCGTTGGCAGGAACACTGAAGCTTTCTTT. This sequence encodes CSVGRNTEAFF.

The rearrangement joins TRBV5-1 to TRBJ1-5; D perhaps matches TRBD1 (5 bases). Trimming stripped 0 bases from V and 7 bases from J, with 14 bases between. This CDR3 region has 15 residues. The germline V gene encodes CDR1 SGHRS and CDR2 YFSETQ. The CDR3 DNA is TGCGCCAGCAGCTTGGGAGAGCAGGGTTCCCAGCCCCAGCATTTT. It is translated as CASSLGEQGSQPQHF.